This note documents a single T cell receptor (beta chain) sequence. This sample stems from a study of blood T cell repertoires in COVID-19. For the study at large: COVID-19 samples collected from the United States, Italy and Spain covered acute and convalescent phases.

The repertoire was sequenced with immunoSEQ multiplex PCR; TCRdb's copy has only in-frame clones and lacks some. Among more than 95,000 clones listed, approximately 80% were seen once. The trim removed 5 bases at V and 5 bases at J, leaving 4 bases unmatched. This CDR3 region has 13 residues. The germline gives CDR1 MNHEY, CDR2 SMNVEV (reference sequence). The V call is TRBV27, the J call TRBJ2-7; TRBD1 matches 9 bases. This clonotype was obtained from a human donor in a cohort sampled during active COVID-19. Sequences were obtained from peripheral blood. CDR3 bases: TGTGCCAGCAGTATTACAGGGGGCAACGAGCAGTACTTC. The encoded protein is CASSITGGNEQYF.